These 7 T cell receptor beta chains were sequenced from one sample in a study of radiotherapy plus CTLA-4 blockade in lung cancer. Assay: immunoSEQ multiplex PCR; the TCRdb copy retains only in-frame clones and omits some. The sample carries tens of thousands of clones, 70% to 90% recorded once. The sequencing used peripheral blood, collected from a patient treated with radiotherapy plus ipilimumab. These receptor sequences come from a human donor with non-small cell lung cancer whose response to radiotherapy plus ipilimumab could not be evaluated.

V and J are TRBV5-1 and TRBJ1-2; possibly TRBD1 for D (6 bases). Looked up from germline, CDR1 is SGHRS and CDR2 is YFSETQ. This CDR3 comprises 16 residues. With 4 bases removed from V and 6 bases from J, the gap between germline ends came to 22 bases. CDR3 sequence: CASSREAGDPLNGYTF. The CDR3 coding sequence is TGCGCCAGCAGCAGAGAGGCAGGGGACCCTCTGAATGGCTACACCTTC.

The gene calls are TRBV9 and TRBJ1-5; 7 bases fit TRBD1. This CDR3 spans 13 amino acids. With 4 bases clipped from V and 5 bases from J, the junction kept 3 bases outside the gene matches. CDR1 is SGDLS and CDR2 is YYNGEE in the germline V gene. DNA of the CDR3: TGTGCCAGCAGCTCGCAGGGGGATCAGCCCCAGCATTTT. Translating it yields CASSSQGDQPQHF.

J is TRBJ2-5 and V is TRBV19; 7 nucleotides align to TRBD2. With V trimmed by 4 bases and J by 0 bases, 11 bases remained unmatched. This CDR3 contains 17 residues. Germline V gene lookup returns CDR1 LNHDA and CDR2 SQIVND (reference sequence). CDR3 in amino acids: CASSRVGRESYQETQYF. Written as DNA, the CDR3 is TGTGCCAGTAGTAGGGTTGGGCGGGAGAGCTACCAAGAGACCCAGTACTTC.

This clone is labeled medium-sized. The rearrangement links TRBV6-1 to TRBJ2-7, with a tentative D call TRBD2 (6 bases). The germline gives CDR1 MNHNS, CDR2 SASEGT. V was clipped by 3 bases and J by 0 bases, with 15 bases between them. The CDR3 spans 16 residues. This CDR3 reads CASSDEWAGLSYEQYF. The CDR3 coding sequence is TGTGCCAGCAGTGATGAGTGGGCGGGACTCTCCTACGAGCAGTACTTC.

The chain joins TRBV18 to TRBJ2-7; TRBD1 matches 11 bases. The CDR3 is 14 amino acids. J gave up 3 bases and V 3 bases, and 1 base lay outside the gene matches. Germline CDR1 is KGHSH and CDR2 is LQKENI. The CDR3 reads CASSPGTGGYEQYF. The CDR3 DNA is TGTGCCAGCTCACCCGGGACAGGGGGCTACGAGCAGTACTTC.

V and J are TRBV5-4 and TRBJ2-2; 8 positions match TRBD1. The CDR3 consists of 17 residues. Germline loops: CDR1 SGHNT, CDR2 YYREEE (reference sequence). Trimming at V came to 6 bases and at J to 4 bases, leaving 14 bases not matched to a gene. This chain's CDR3 is CASNLGQGARGTGELFF. The DNA of the CDR3 is TGTGCCAGCAATCTTGGTCAGGGGGCACGAGGCACCGGGGAGCTGTTTTTT.

The rearrangement links TRBV5-1 to TRBJ2-7; TRBD1 matches 12 bases. Germline lookup yields CDR1 SGHRS and CDR2 YFSETQ. The CDR3 covers 16 residues. V gave up 1 base and J gave up 7 bases; unmatched junction bases: 9. The CDR3: CASSLISGQGAGEQYF. In DNA form, the CDR3 reads TGCGCCAGCAGCTTGATCTCGGGACAGGGGGCTGGGGAGCAGTACTTC.